What follows is one TCR beta chain and its context. What this receptor recognizes is not known. No much larger clone exists at a distance of one base, and base qualities are not known. The entry originates in a study of T cells in localized non-small cell lung cancer (dated by TCRdb to the early 2020s). Study-wide context: Comparing tumors with uninvolved tumor-adjacent lungs, the study looked at the T cell repertoires of roughly 250 patients with early-stage NSCLC. All 240 or so NSCLC patients in the cohort were treatment-naive and had localized lung tumors that were resected. NSCLC patients had a mean age of around 61 years, and about 140 were male and around 110 female.

At diagnosis, peripheral blood, uninvolved tumor-adjacent lung and tumor were collected and stored as a combination of fresh-frozen and FFPE material. Blood samples were analyzed as peripheral blood mononuclear cells for TCR repertoire profiling. The full study reports these points: Because the study design was exploratory, TCR variables were selected using unadjusted p-values without false-discovery rate correction. A median of approximately 55 of the top 100 tumor clones were detected in paired uninvolved adjacent lung, and 25 to 35 of these tumor clones were also found among the top 100 clones of the paired uninvolved adjacent lung. Multi-region tumor sequencing was not performed, so intratumor heterogeneity could not be excluded. Uninvolved tumor-adjacent lung showed the highest T cell clonality, higher than tumor, which suggests more focused antigenic responses in the uninvolved tumor-adjacent lung. Longer overall survival was associated with higher blood T cell density, whereas shorter survival was associated with higher adjacent-lung clonality.

The immunoSEQ Assay was used to sequence TCR beta CDR3 regions from DNA. Regarding the original processing steps: To compute T cell density, TCR beta template counts were normalized to usable DNA, which was estimated by amplifying housekeeping genes. The preseqR package was used to estimate richness by extrapolating to 400,000 templates for PBMC samples and to 120,000 templates for tissue samples. Clonality was defined as one minus Pielou's evenness. Tissue-enriched TCRs were identified by differential abundance testing using productive amino-acid clonotypes, minimum total count 5 and alpha 0.1. The Jaccard Index and the Morisita Overlap Index were used to quantify repertoire overlap between compartments. GLIPH clustered TCR beta CDR3s with public tetramer-defined viral CDR3s; viral motifs required at least three viral sequences plus V-gene enrichment. As stored in TCRdb, this immuneACCESS dataset retains in-frame rearrangements with V and J assigned. A fraction of the clones does not appear; measured against another copy, unresolved V genes explain less than half of the discrepancy, and the remainder lacks a known reason. V and J calls and clone size are as listed in that table; D and trimming were resolved from the DNA. This sample lists 70,000 or so clones; approximately 84% were detected once. Around 1.3% of the sample goes to the ten largest clones.

From the cysteine through the phenylalanine, the CDR3 covers 15 amino acids. The DNA shown is the 45-base CDR3, in frame from base 1. CDR1 and CDR2, looked up from the germline V gene, are MNHEY and SVGAGI. Trimming takes 5 bases from V and 2 bases from J, and the germline ends sit 16 bases apart. Recombination connected TRBV6-5 to TRBJ2-7; the D element could tentatively be TRBD1 or TRBD2, as 6 bases agree for each. This receptor was obtained from a female donor over 55 with stage I lung adenocarcinoma. The specimen comprised peripheral blood, sampled before any cancer treatment. CDR3 reads: CASSRNTRGAYEQYF. The DNA reads TGTGCCAGCAGTCGAAACACAAGGGGGGCCTACGAGCAGTACTTC.